A selection of T cell receptor beta chains follows, all from one sample in a study of OX40 agonist ivuxolimab in advanced cancers. Clones were read by immunoSEQ multiplex PCR, and TCRdb kept only the in-frame ones, dropping some. The sample shows roughly 93,000 clones, about 80% of them seen only once. The sample was CD4+ or CD8+ T cells sorted from blood, taken in a trial of the OX40 agonist ivuxolimab. The source is an adult with an advanced solid tumor such as melanoma, head and neck, liver or kidney cancer. Each CDR3 is given without its conserved first and last residue. Each record gives: J gene, clone size, V gene, CDR3 protein. The size field is filled for only some rows; it gives once, few, many or a size class.

TRBJ1-1 | - | TRBV19 | ASRFQGGPEAF
TRBJ1-1 | - | TRBV25-1 | ASSWGAGNTEAF
TRBJ1-2 | - | TRBV15 | ATSRELSARENGYT
TRBJ2-7 | - | TRBV5-1 | ASSYTGFGTGAVVEQY
TRBJ2-2 | - | TRBV5-1 | ASSLEASGRVTTGELF
TRBJ2-1 | - | TRBV7-9 | ASSKHAGGSGEQF
TRBJ1-2 | once | TRBV7-6 | ASSLAIGGYT
TRBJ1-5 | - | TRBV5-4 | ASSSNNRGSNQPQH
TRBJ1-4 | - | TRBV19 | ASSLGPSGQLF
TRBJ2-2 | - | TRBV10-2 | ASSESDRVDTGELF
TRBJ1-4 | - | TRBV5-5 | ASSLNGQQKLF
TRBJ2-7 | - | TRBV7-8 | ASSLGQGAGGY
TRBJ1-1 | - | TRBV12-5 | ASGIQPGQPEAF
TRBJ1-2 | - | TRBV27 | ASSLLRGEGYT
TRBJ2-7 | - | TRBV29-1 | SVEEAQHEQY
TRBJ1-4 | - | TRBV6-5 | ASRGDRGGEKLF
TRBJ2-3 | - | TRBV18 | ASSPPQAGVVDTQY
TRBJ2-1 | - | TRBV19 | ASSTLDRDHNEQF
TRBJ2-7 | - | TRBV27 | ASSLSVGSLYYEQY
TRBJ2-7 | many | TRBV19 | ASSIGGGLASYEQY
TRBJ2-7 | - | TRBV5-4 | AQGDREIQEQY
TRBJ2-7 | - | TRBV7-3 | ASSFTTPDRPYEQY
TRBJ1-1 | - | TRBV12-5 | ASGLVLTLEITEAF
TRBJ1-5 | - | TRBV6-5 | ASRMDRGSNQPQH
TRBJ2-1 | - | TRBV19 | ASSVPYFSWSGSLSVYNEQF
TRBJ1-4 | - | TRBV6-5 | ASSQTGLGEKLF
TRBJ2-2 | - | TRBV7-2 | ASSSGQGLFAGELF
TRBJ2-7 | - | TRBV13 | ASSEMSGGPPREQY
TRBJ2-1 | few | TRBV7-3 | ASSLTSGAYNEQF
TRBJ2-1 | once | TRBV6-1 | ASSERGPGYEQF
TRBJ1-3 | - | TRBV7-9 | ASSLPGGGSSGNTIY
TRBJ1-2 | - | TRBV5-8 | ASSLVWTARTNFYGYT
TRBJ1-5 | - | TRBV7-2 | ASSLGQGHNQPQH
TRBJ1-2 | once | TRBV7-3 | ASSFGPLRGYT
TRBJ1-2 | few | TRBV5-4 | ASGRDSGTGASNYGYT
TRBJ2-2 | - | TRBV19 | ASLAGGSPGELF
TRBJ2-7 | - | TRBV28 | ASSFDGARYEQY
TRBJ1-6 | - | TRBV5-1 | ASSRGQTDSPLH
TRBJ2-5 | - | TRBV10-3 | AISVDRGETQY
TRBJ2-5 | - | TRBV19 | ASSIATGVEETQY
TRBJ1-5 | - | TRBV6-5 | ASSYSSTVPQPQH
TRBJ1-2 | - | TRBV10-3 | AISVGQLNYGYT
TRBJ2-2 | - | TRBV2 | ASSDSGELF